The 30 T cell receptor delta chains presented below share a single source sample, sequenced in a study of gamma-delta T cells after stem cell transplantation. TCRdb re-called clones from the RT-PCR reads using CATT. The data contain more than 1,500 delta-chain clones, around 1.7% of them singletons. The sample consisted of gamma-delta T cells. These receptors originate from a human donor. It is not recorded whose cells these are; they may come from a transplant donor.

The chain couples TRDV1 to TRDJ1; D is uncertain. With 3 bases removed from V and 0 bases from J, the gap between germline ends came to 26 bases. The CDR3 is made up of 20 amino acids. Germline V gene sequence: CDR1 TSWWSYY, CDR2 QGS. The CDR3 DNA sequence: TGTGCTCTTGGGGACCCCACTCAAATTTTCCATCATACCAACACCGATAAACTCATCTTT. It specifies CALGDPTQIFHHTNTDKLIF.

This chain connects TRDV1 to TRDJ1; 12 bases agree with TRDD3. CDR3 length: 22 residues. Germline V gene lookup returns CDR1 TSWWSYY and CDR2 QGS. V lost 0 bases, J lost 0 bases, and 17 bases stayed unmatched. The CDR3 DNA is TGTGCTCTTGGGGAACTCATTCCTGGGGGATACGCAACCAACCTGTACACCGATAAACTCATCTTT. Its protein product is CALGELIPGGYATNLYTDKLIF.

About this clone itself: A far larger clone is off by one base, so a read error is likely. Other DNA sequences from this sample encode an identical CDR3 as well. This sequence joins TRDV2 and TRDJ1, with D possibly TRDD3 on 6 matching bases. This CDR3 spans 18 amino acids. In germline, CDR1 is GEAIGNYY, CDR2 EKD. The ends were cut back, 0 bases at V and 0 bases at J, with 19 bases in the middle. The CDR3 sequence: CACDTVSGGLRYTDKLIF. DNA for the CDR3: TGTGCCTGTGACACCGTGTCCGGGGGACTACGGTACACCGATAAACTCATCTTT.

As for this clone: A far larger clone lies a single base away; this is likely a read error. This CDR3 is also generated by other DNA sequences in the sample. The chain carries TRDV2 and TRDJ1; 10 nucleotides agree with TRDD3. Germline V gives CDR1 GEAIGNYY, CDR2 EKD. J gave up 0 bases and V 7 bases, and 13 bases lay outside the gene matches. CDR3 size: 17 residues. CDR3 loop: CACDPVGGGYNTDKLIF. As DNA, the CDR3 is TGTGCCTGCGACCCCGTTGGTGGGGGATACAACACCGATAAACTCATCTTT.

This clone occurred many times. This likely came from a read error, as a far larger clone is one base away. The chain joins TRDV2 to TRDJ1; TRDD3 is a possible D gene (6 bases). Per germline, CDR1 GEAIGNYY and CDR2 EKD. This CDR3 has 18 residues. DNA for the CDR3: TGTGCCCGTGACCCCGTTGGGGATCGTAAGCACTCCACCGATAAACTCATCTTT. This gives the protein CARDPVGDRKHSTDKLIF.

This clone was seen a few times. A read error is likely here: a far larger clone is one base away. This chain links TRDV2 with TRDJ1, with D possibly matching TRDD3 (5 bases). This CDR3 has 20 amino acids. Between the trimmed V and J ends, which lost 0 bases and 1 base, there was a span of 26 bases. Germline V gives CDR1 GEAIGNYY, CDR2 EKD. This CDR3 reads CACDTVSNPGHGEPTDKLIF. CDR3 nucleotide sequence: TGTGCCTGTGACACCGTCTCGAACCCGGGACACGGGGAACCCACCGATAAACTCATCTTT.

This clone was picked up a small number of times. This DNA's translation differs at residue 5 from TCRdb's protein, which comes from a much larger clone; a read error is likely, and the protein shown is translated from the DNA. The chain joins TRDV2 to TRDJ1, with D perhaps matching TRDD2 (6 bases). Germline lookup yields CDR1 GEAIGNYY and CDR2 EKD. This CDR3 comprises 16 residues. V lost 3 bases, J lost 3 bases, and 19 bases lay in between. The CDR3 DNA reads as TGTGCCTGTGACGCCCCGGGTCCCTTCCCACCCGATAAACTCATCTTT. Translation gives CACDAPGPFPPDKLIF.

This clone was counted between two and nine times. The likely explanation is a read error, given a far larger clone one base away. Other DNA sequences from this sample encode an identical CDR3 as well. V gene TRDV2 combines with J gene TRDJ1; 8 positions agree with TRDD3. Per germline, CDR1 GEAIGNYY and CDR2 EKD. CDR3 length: 20 amino acids. The CDR3 here is CACDTVSNPGYGEPTDKLIF. CDR3 coding DNA: TGTGCTTGTGACACCGTCTCGAACCCGGGATACGGGGAACCCACCGATAAACTCATCTTT.

Comment on this clone: The TCRdb protein comes from a much larger clone and disagrees with this DNA's translation at residue 5, likely due to a read error; the protein given here is derived from the DNA. This rearrangement joins TRDV1 to TRDJ4, with 8 bases aligning to TRDD3. CDR3 length: 22 residues. CDR1 is TSWWSYY, CDR2 QGS, per germline. With V trimmed by 4 bases and J by 1 base, 29 bases remained unmatched. CDR3 amino acids: CALGVLGVLSYWGSLKVRPLIF. DNA of the CDR3: TGTGCTCTTGGGGTACTAGGGGTCCTCTCCTACTGGGGGTCCCTAAAGGTCAGACCCCTGATCTTT.

This clone came up a few times. This likely reflects a read error, since a far larger clone is one base away. The sample has other DNA sequences that encode this CDR3 too. The chain combines TRDV1 with TRDJ1; D might be TRDD3 (6 bases). The CDR3 is 19 residues long. The germline V gene encodes CDR1 TSWWSYY and CDR2 QGS. V was cut by 2 bases and J by 1 base, with 23 bases left in between. CDR3 DNA sequence: TGTGCTCTTGGGGAAGAGACGGTCTGGGGAATACGAATCACCGATAAACTCATCTTT. It is translated as CALGEETVWGIRITDKLIF.

On this clone itself: The translation of this DNA and the TCRdb protein of a much larger clone differ at residue 8, probably owing to a read error; the protein shown here is translated from the DNA. The gene calls are TRDV2 and TRDJ1; tentatively, D is TRDD3 (6 bases). CDR1 and CDR2 from the germline V gene are GEAIGNYY and EKD. The CDR3 consists of 15 residues. As DNA, the CDR3 is TGTGCCTGTGACCCCTTACTGGAGGATACCGGTAAACTCATCTTT. Translating gives CACDPLLEDTGKLIF.

Only a few counts were recorded for this clone. TCRdb records a much larger clone's protein for this DNA, with a difference at residue 9 that likely arises from a read error; the protein given is the translation of the DNA. V gene TRDV2 combines with J gene TRDJ1; 8 bases are a match to TRDD3. Germline CDR1 is GEAIGNYY and CDR2 is EKD. The CDR3 has 20 residues. Unmatched junction bases numbered 17, after V lost 0 bases and J lost 0 bases. CDR3 coding DNA: TGTGCCTGTGACACCGTGGTCCGCGAGGGATACGTGGGGCACACCGATAAACTCATCTTT. Translation: CACDTVVREGYVGHTDKLIF.

By share, this clone ranks as medium-sized. A read error is the likely source, as a far larger clone sits one nucleotide away. This sequence joins TRDV3 and TRDJ1, with 10 bases aligning to TRDD3. Losses at the gene ends were 4 bases for V and 3 bases for J; bases not matched to a gene: 29. The CDR3 covers 21 residues. Germline-derived CDR1 and CDR2 are TVYSNPD and GDNSRS (reference sequence). The CDR3: CASTPSEVLGDLRVGADKLIF. The CDR3 coding sequence is TGTGCCTCCACCCCCTCCGAGGTACTGGGGGATCTTCGGGTGGGCGCCGATAAACTCATCTTT.

There are a few counts of this clone. The protein TCRdb gives is from a much larger clone and does not agree with this DNA's translation at residue 18, likely a read error; the protein shown here comes from the DNA. The gene calls are TRDV2 and TRDJ1; 10 nucleotides match TRDD3. The CDR3 sequence is 20 residues long. From germline, CDR1 is GEAIGNYY and CDR2 EKD. Here the CDR3 DNA reads TGTGCCTGTGACACCGTGGTCCGCGGGGGATACGTGGGGCACACCGATAAATTCATCTTT. This sequence encodes CACDTVVRGGYVGHTDKFIF.

Points on this clone: The TCRdb record carries a much larger clone's protein, which differs from this DNA's translation at residue 5; a read error is the likely cause, and the protein listed here is the DNA translation. This chain connects TRDV2 to TRDJ1; 12 bases agree with TRDD3. Germline loops: CDR1 GEAIGNYY, CDR2 EKD. This CDR3 contains 19 residues. With V trimmed by 3 bases and J by 0 bases, 13 bases remained unmatched. CDR3 sequence reads: CACDALYAGGYENTDKLIF. The CDR3 DNA reads as TGTGCCTGTGACGCACTATATGCTGGGGGATACGAAAACACCGATAAACTCATCTTT.

This chain connects TRDV2 to TRDJ1; the D gene is possibly TRDD3 (6 bases). Trimming removed 1 base at V and 0 bases at J, with 17 bases between. CDR1 GEAIGNYY and CDR2 EKD come from the germline V gene. The CDR3 is made up of 17 amino acids. DNA for the CDR3: TGTGCCTGTGACACTTTACGGTGGGGGGCCTACACCGATAAACTCATCTTT. It codes for CACDTLRWGAYTDKLIF.

This clone was seen only a few times. TCRdb's listed protein matches a much larger clone and diverges from this DNA's translation at residue 5, likely through a read error; the protein shown comes from the DNA. The J gene is TRDJ1, the V gene TRDV2, with 9 bases aligning to TRDD2. The CDR3 length is 21 residues. The germline V gene has CDR1 GEAIGNYY and CDR2 EKD. Trimming cost V 2 bases and J 3 bases; bases outside gene matches: 24. The CDR3 sequence is CACDSLPTVGIPNDRADKLIF. The CDR3 DNA is TGTGCCTGTGACAGCCTTCCTACCGTGGGGATTCCAAACGATCGGGCCGATAAACTCATCTTT.

About this clone itself: A far larger clone is one base from this, pointing to a likely read error. The sample contains more than one DNA sequence encoding this CDR3. V is TRDV2 and J is TRDJ3; perhaps TRDD3 as D (5 bases). The germline V gene encodes CDR1 GEAIGNYY and CDR2 EKD. The V end was cut by 0 bases, the J end by 0 bases, with 17 bases between. CDR3 length: 20 residues. Written as DNA, the CDR3 is TGTGCCTGTGACACCGGCGTAGGGGACTGGAGCTCCTGGGACACCCGACAGATGTTTTTC. Encoded protein: CACDTGVGDWSSWDTRQMFF.

Within the sample, this clone is medium-sized. This likely stems from a read error, as it lies one base from a far larger clone. The chain uses TRDV1 and TRDJ1; tentatively, D is TRDD2 (8 bases). The CDR3 loop spans 19 amino acids. Germline lookup yields CDR1 TSWWSYY and CDR2 QGS. CDR3 region: CALGTPFLILGNGADRLIF. DNA of the CDR3: TGTGCTCTTGGGACCCCCTTCCTAATACTGGGGAACGGGGCCGATAGACTCATCTTT.

This clone was found a few times. Since a much larger clone is just one base distant, this may be a read error. The same CDR3 can be traced to other DNA sequences in this sample. The chain joins TRDV2 to TRDJ1; 10 bases are shared with TRDD3. Germline loops: CDR1 GEAIGNYY, CDR2 EKD. V was pared by 0 bases and J by 0 bases, with 15 bases of the junction left unmatched. The CDR3 is 20 amino acids. CDR3 in amino acids: CACDTVGTGGYAGNTDKLIF. The CDR3 nucleotides are TGTGCCTGTGACACCGTTGGTACCGGGGGATACGCGGGGAACACCGATAAACTCATCTTT.

This clone showed up just a few times. A far larger clone lies a single base away; this is likely a read error. Other DNA sequences in the sample encode the same CDR3. The rearrangement joins TRDV3 to TRDJ3, with D unresolved. The CDR3 has 15 residues. The germline gives CDR1 TVYSNPD, CDR2 GDNSRS (reference sequence). Between the trimmed V and J ends, which lost 0 bases and 4 bases, there was a span of 10 bases. CDR3 region: CAFSLSSWDTRQMFF. As DNA, the CDR3 is TGTGCCTTTAGCTTATCTTCTTGGGACACCCGACAGATGTTTTTC. Full variable domain (remainder filled in from reference TRDV3 and TRDJ3): CDKVTQSSPDQTVASGSEVVLLCTYDTVYSNPDLFWYRIRPDYSFQFVFYGDNSRSEGADFTQGRFSVKHILTQKAFHLVISPVRTEDSATYYCAFSLSSWDTRQMFFGTGIKLFVEP.

This clone has more than one count but fewer than ten. The protein TCRdb lists belongs to a much larger clone and differs from this DNA's translation at residue 10, which points to a read error; the protein shown is made from the DNA. The chain employs TRDV1 and TRDJ1; tentative D call: TRDD3 (5 bases). In germline, CDR1 is TSWWSYY, CDR2 QGS. There are 19 residues in the CDR3. V lost 1 base and J lost 3, with 24 bases in between. CDR3 sequence reads: CALGERSSTEGLVADKLIF. CDR3 coding DNA: TGTGCTCTTGGGGAACGATCGAGCACTGAGGGATTGGTAGCCGATAAACTCATCTTT.

This clone showed up just a few times. Only one base separates this from a far larger clonotype, so it likely reflects a read error. The same CDR3 can be traced to other DNA sequences in this sample. This sequence joins TRDV2 and TRDJ1; 13 bases fit TRDD3. This CDR3 has 19 amino acids. Germline lookup yields CDR1 GEAIGNYY and CDR2 EKD. The CDR3 reads CACDTLLGDTRIPTDKLIF. CDR3 nucleotide sequence: TGTGCCTGTGACACCCTACTGGGGGATACGCGTATTCCCACCGATAAACTCATCTTC.

This clone is medium-sized by share. The V and J genes are TRDV1 and TRDJ1; 10 positions match TRDD3. With 0 bases clipped from V and 1 base from J, the junction kept 11 bases outside the gene matches. From germline, CDR1 is TSWWSYY and CDR2 QGS. The CDR3 covers 19 residues. The CDR3, as DNA: TGTGCTCTTGGGGAACTAAGCCCCGTACTGGGGGATCCCACCGATAAACTCATCTTT. Protein product: CALGELSPVLGDPTDKLIF.

In regard to this clone: The protein held in TCRdb is that of a much larger clone and does not match this DNA's translation at residue 14, likely because of a read error; the protein shown is translated from the DNA. The chain combines TRDV2 with TRDJ3; 13 bases agree with TRDD3. This CDR3 has 22 residues. V lost 3 bases, J lost 2 bases, and 15 bases stayed unmatched. Germline V gene lookup returns CDR1 GEAIGNYY and CDR2 EKD. CDR3 nucleotides: TGTGCCTGTGACGGCCTACTGGGGGATACGCATCCTAGCCCCTGGGACACCCGACAGATGTTTTTC. It translates to CACDGLLGDTHPSPWDTRQMFF.

In its sample, this clone is medium-sized. CDR3 bases: TGTGCCTGTGACCCCTTATTACTGGGGGAATTAACCGATAAACTCATCTTT. Protein product: CACDPLLLGELTDKLIF. The chain uses TRDV2 and TRDJ1; 9 positions agree with TRDD3. Germline lookup yields CDR1 GEAIGNYY and CDR2 EKD. CDR3 length: 17 amino acids. The ends lost 3 bases at V and 2 bases at J; junction bases unmatched: 12.

This clone showed up just a few times. One base away lies a much larger clone, so this may be a sequencing read error. The sample carries other DNA sequences with the same CDR3. J is TRDJ1 and V is TRDV2; 11 nucleotides align to TRDD3. This CDR3 has 14 amino acids. CDR1 is GEAIGNYY, CDR2 EKD, per germline. Here the CDR3 reads CACDTLGDTGKLIF. CDR3 coding DNA: TGTGCCTGTGACACCCTGGGGGATACCGGTAAACTCATCTTT.

By frequency in the sample, this clone is large. Other DNA sequences in the sample encode the same CDR3. The chain couples TRDV2 to TRDJ1; D ambiguous. Germline values: CDR1 GEAIGNYY, CDR2 EKD. V was pared by 0 bases and J by 4 bases, with 17 bases between. CDR3 length: 16 residues. The CDR3 nucleotides read TGTGCCTGTGACACCGTCGGCCTGGAGTTGGGCGATAAACTCATCTTT. Its translation is CACDTVGLELGDKLIF.

By sample share, this clone is medium-sized. Other nucleotide sequences in the sample specify the same CDR3. This chain connects TRDV1 to TRDJ1; 10 positions agree with TRDD3. The CDR3 has 19 amino acids. Germline V CDR1 and CDR2: TSWWSYY, QGS. V shed 2 bases and J 1 base; nucleotides not matched to a gene: 13. The CDR3 DNA is TGTGCTCTTGGGGAATCTCCCTACCCGGGGGATACGGGCACCGATAAACTCATCTTT. It specifies CALGESPYPGDTGTDKLIF.

This chain joins TRDV2 and TRDJ1; 7 nucleotides align to TRDD3. In germline, CDR1 is GEAIGNYY, CDR2 EKD. After removal of 4 bases from V and 0 bases from J, the junction contained 10 bases not matched to a gene. This CDR3 is 16 amino acids long. The CDR3 nucleotides read TGTGCCTGTGATCCACTGCTGGGGGCCCACACCGATAAACTCATCTTT. Its protein product is CACDPLLGAHTDKLIF.